This note documents a single T cell receptor beta chain sequence. No antigen is known for it. The input lacks base qualities; no much larger clone sits a single base away. This specimen belongs to a study of memory CD4+ T cells and cytomegalovirus serostatus (dated by TCRdb to the late 2010s). With regard to the full study: The cohort included around 35 healthy adults from Belgium, of whom 9 were CMV seropositive and 24 were CMV seronegative. The study sequenced CD4+ memory TCRbeta repertoires of a Belgian cohort with known cytomegalovirus serostatus to replicate a published TCR-based CMV serostatus classifier.

Genomic DNA was extracted from sorted cells with the Quick-DNA Microprep Kit. Amplification of TCRbeta DNA was done with the immunoSEQ hsTCRbeta kit, following the protocol from the manufacturer. TCRbeta libraries were sequenced on an Illumina MiSeq instrument. Regarding the original processing steps: Removing out-of-frame sequences left 2,204,828 distinct TCRbeta sequences, an average of around 67,000 per individual. Each individual was scored by the count of around 160 previously reported CMV-associated TCRbeta sequences and the total productive distinct TCRbeta count. A beta-binomial model was reimplemented in Python, and random forests from scikit-learn, run with default parameters, were trained on data from the US cohort. Classifier performance on the Belgian cohort was summarized as median AUC with percentile confidence intervals calculated over 10,000 bootstrap iterations. TCRdb provides this immuneACCESS table in a form limited to in-frame rearrangements. Some clones are lacking; in checked studies, under half of them reflect an unresolved V gene, and why the rest are absent is not known. V and J calls and clone size are those listed in that table; D and trimming were worked out from the DNA. This sample comprises over 65,000 clones, 76% of them detected only once. About 4.5% of the sample is in the top ten clones.

For CDR1 and CDR2, the germline V gene lists MNHNS and SASEGT. Here V drops 5 bases and J drops 3 bases, and the junction holds 1 base not matched to any gene. Measured from the cysteine to the phenylalanine, the CDR3 is 13 residues long. The entry retains the CDR3 DNA only, 39 bases that are in frame from base 1. Study-wide findings and limitations: On the Belgian cohort, the classifier built on the original framework reached a median bootstrapped AUC of about 0.96, with a 95% CI of 0.76-1.00. The results were read as suggesting that the CMV-associated TCR signature is, for the most part, present in the CD4+ memory repertoire. Of 150 to 200 previously reported CMV-associated TCRbeta sequences, some 67 appeared in the CD4+ memory repertoires, each in one to five individuals. Only CD4+CD45RO+ memory cells were sequenced, in contrast to the original study, which included naive and memory CD4+ and CD8+ populations. For predicting CMV serostatus, the median bootstrapped AUC was approximately 0.95 using the original framework and almost 0.93 using a US-trained random forest.

A FACSAria II was used to sort memory CD4+ T cells, defined as single viable CD3+CD4+CD8-CD45RO+ cells. CMV serostatus was determined with a Roche Elecsys assay detecting serum IgG against CMV pp150, pp28, p38 and p52. Following thawing, total CD4+ T cells were enriched through positive selection using CD4 magnetic microbeads. The samples came from a different study that was designed specifically to examine the CD4+ T cell memory repertoire. Peripheral blood mononuclear cells were isolated and cryopreserved according to standard operating procedures, and serum was stored at -80 degrees C. The staining used CD3-PerCP (BW264/56), CD4-APC (RPA-T4), CD45RO-PE (UCHT1) and CD8-Pacific Orange (3B5) antibodies, and Sytox blue was used to exclude non-viable cells.

This chain joins TRBV6-1 to TRBJ1-1, with 9 bases in between that match TRBD1. The sequencing sample was made of memory CD4+ T cells from blood. The origin of this receptor is an adult in good health and CMV-seropositive. The sequence in DNA is TGTGCCAGCAGTCGACAGGGGGACACTGAAGCTTTCTTT. This sequence encodes CASSRQGDTEAFF.